This paragraph reports one TCR beta chain. As yet, its antigen is unknown. This specimen belongs to a study of OX40 agonist ivuxolimab in advanced cancers. Study in general: Among those enrolled, mean age was 60 years (range roughly 23 to 85) and approximately 80% were male.

Produced via immunoSEQ multiplex PCR; TCRdb's table is partial and in-frame only. Here the sample spans 90,000 to 95,000 clones, around 87% being singletons. Whole-study findings and limits: Some of the nonresponding patients also showed low levels of normalized T-cell clonal expansion.

CDR1 and CDR2 from the germline V gene are MNHNS and SASEGT. The V end lost 3 bases, the J end lost 4 bases, and 7 bases lay between the germline ends. CDR3 length: 13 amino acids. The source is an adult with an advanced solid tumor such as melanoma, head and neck, liver or kidney cancer. V usage is TRBV6-1 and J usage is TRBJ1-5; D call uncertain. Here the sequenced sample was CD4+ or CD8+ T cells sorted from blood, taken in a trial of the OX40 agonist ivuxolimab. CDR3 amino acids: CASSEVRNQPQHF. The CDR3 DNA sequence: TGTGCCAGCAGTGAGGTCAGAAATCAGCCCCAGCATTTT.